A selection of T cell receptor beta chains follows, all from one sample in a study of blood T cell repertoires in COVID-19. The table came from immunoSEQ multiplex PCR; TCRdb's copy has only in-frame clones and leaves some out. In the table there are under 100,000 clones, around 80% of which are singletons. Sequencing was done on a sample of peripheral blood. The receptor source for this set is a man between 60 and 70 years old with COVID-19, enrolled during active disease. Both conserved end residues are part of each CDR3. D genes are given only for firm matches. The size of a clone is reported for some rows only, either as once, few or many, or as a class for expanded clones.

j_call,v_call,clone_size,d_call,cdr3_nt,cdr3_aa
TRBJ1-2,TRBV21-1,NA,NA,TGTGCCAGCACCTTAGACAGTCGCCCCAGGGGCTACACCTTC,CASTLDSRPRGYTF
TRBJ2-7,TRBV18,NA,TRBD2,TGTGCCAGCTCACCAGCCGGGAGGGCCGCCAACGAGCAGTACTTC,CASSPAGRAANEQYF
TRBJ2-2,TRBV3-1/TRBV3-2,NA,TRBD1,TGTGCCAGCAGCCACCGACAGGGAATGAACACCGGGGAGCTGTTTTTT,CASSHRQGMNTGELFF
TRBJ1-2,TRBV6-1,few,TRBD1,TGTGCCAGCAGTGAATCCAGGACAGGTCCTTCTAACTATGGCTACACCTTC,CASSESRTGPSNYGYTF
TRBJ2-4,TRBV19,NA,NA,TGTGCCAGTAGTACCCGACAGCAACTAGCCAAAAACATTCAGTACTTC,CASSTRQQLAKNIQYF
TRBJ2-3,TRBV4-3,NA,NA,TGCGCCCCGGACAGTTCCGGCACAGATACGCAGTATTTT,CAPDSSGTDTQYF
TRBJ1-5,TRBV19,NA,NA,TGTGCCAGTAGATCCGAGCCCAAAAACGATCAGCCCCAGCATTTT,CASRSEPKNDQPQHF
TRBJ2-3,TRBV7-6,NA,TRBD1,TGTGCCAGCAGCTTAGTTATCACAGGGGGCTTTCGTCCAGATACGCAGTATTTT,CASSLVITGGFRPDTQYF
TRBJ2-7,TRBV5-1,once,NA,TGCGCCAGCAGCTTGGATTCGGACAGCCCCTACGAGCAGTACTTC,CASSLDSDSPYEQYF
TRBJ2-1,TRBV5-1,NA,NA,TGCGCCAGCAGCCATGGGGGGGCCTATGAGCAGTTCTTC,CASSHGGAYEQFF
TRBJ2-2,TRBV30,once,NA,TGTGCCTGTCCCGGGGTTCCGAACACCGGGGAGCTGTTTTTT,CACPGVPNTGELFF
TRBJ1-1,TRBV27,NA,TRBD1,TGTGCCAGCAGTTTATCCAACCTTGGGACAGGGCTCTCTGAAGCTTTCTTT,CASSLSNLGTGLSEAFF
TRBJ2-5,TRBV2,NA,NA,TGTGCCACCGACCGACAGTTCCAAGAGACCCAGTACTTC,CATDRQFQETQYF
TRBJ2-3,TRBV5-5,few,TRBD1,TGTGCCAGCAGTACAGGGGGATCCACAGATACGCAGTATTTT,CASSTGGSTDTQYF
TRBJ1-1,TRBV4-2,NA,NA,TGTGCCAGCAGCCAAGGGGGCAGTGCCACTGAAGCTTTCTTT,CASSQGGSATEAFF
TRBJ1-2,TRBV7-2,once,NA,TGTGCCAGCAGCATCGGTGGGGGGAGAGGGAAAGGCTACACCTTC,CASSIGGGRGKGYTF
TRBJ1-6,TRBV19,NA,NA,TGTGCCAGTAGATGGGCGGGGCGATCCCTCCACTTT,CASRWAGRSLHF
TRBJ2-7,TRBV9,NA,TRBD1,TGTGCCAGCAGCGCCCTCGCCGACAGGGCCTACGAGCAGTACTTC,CASSALADRAYEQYF
TRBJ2-1,TRBV18,NA,TRBD1,TGTGCCAGCTCACCGCTCGGACAGGCCTACAATGAGCAGTTCTTC,CASSPLGQAYNEQFF
TRBJ2-6,TRBV13,few,NA,TGTGCCAGCAGCTTAGGGAGTGGGGCCAACGTCCTGACTTTC,CASSLGSGANVLTF
TRBJ2-2,TRBV7-3,once,NA,TGTGCCAGCAGCTCCGGACGGCCGGGGACCGGGGAGCTGTTTTTT,CASSSGRPGTGELFF
TRBJ1-5,TRBV5-1,NA,NA,TGCGCCAGCAGCTTGGAATCGGGGGGCAATCAGCCCCAGCATTTT,CASSLESGGNQPQHF
TRBJ1-4,TRBV5-1,NA,NA,TGCGCCAGCAGCTTCTTGTCAGGTGGTGAAAAACTGTTTTTT,CASSFLSGGEKLFF
TRBJ2-3,TRBV7-9,NA,TRBD2,TGTGCCAGCAGCTTAGGAGGGCTAGCGGGGGGCCAGGAAACGCAGTATTTT,CASSLGGLAGGQETQYF
TRBJ2-5,TRBV7-9,NA,TRBD1,TGTGCCAGCAGCACGACAGGGTTTGGCGCAGAGACCCAGTACTTC,CASSTTGFGAETQYF
TRBJ2-2,TRBV6-1,NA,NA,TGTGCCAGCAGTGATCGGGTAGCGACGAACACCGGGGAGCTGTTTTTT,CASSDRVATNTGELFF
TRBJ2-1,TRBV6-2/TRBV6-3,NA,TRBD2,TGTGCCAGCAGTTATCGGGGACTAGCGGCAGCTTTCTCCTACAATGAGCAGTTCTTC,CASSYRGLAAAFSYNEQFF
TRBJ1-5,TRBV19,NA,TRBD1,TGTGCCAGTAGTTCCAGGGGGAGCAATCAGCCCCAGCATTTT,CASSSRGSNQPQHF
TRBJ2-3,TRBV7-3,NA,NA,TGTGCCAGCAGCTTCGGGGGAGAACCCGGAGATACGCAGTATTTT,CASSFGGEPGDTQYF
TRBJ2-3,TRBV5-8,NA,TRBD1,TGTGCCAGCAGCCCCCGGGACAGGGCCAAAGATACGCAGTATTTT,CASSPRDRAKDTQYF
TRBJ1-1,TRBV12-3/TRBV12-4,NA,NA,TGTGCCAGCAGTTTAGACCTAGCAGGGGCGGCTTTCTTT,CASSLDLAGAAFF
TRBJ2-3,TRBV7-2,NA,NA,TGTGCCAGCAGCCAATCCTTTGGGGGGGCAGGGGCAGATACGCAGTATTTT,CASSQSFGGAGADTQYF
TRBJ1-4,TRBV19,NA,NA,TGTGCCAGTAGCAAAGCGGGACACGTAGAAAAACTGTTTTTT,CASSKAGHVEKLFF
TRBJ1-4,TRBV18,NA,NA,TGTGCCAGCTCACCAGGTTCGATTGGCGGGTCGCGCGGAAATGAAAAACTGTTTTTT,CASSPGSIGGSRGNEKLFF
TRBJ2-1,TRBV18,NA,TRBD2,TGTGCCAGCTCACCGGGACTAGCGGGAGAAGGGGAGTTCTTC,CASSPGLAGEGEFF
TRBJ1-5,TRBV4-2,NA,NA,TGTGCCAGCAGCCTCCAGGGTCAGTATCAGCCCCAGCATTTT,CASSLQGQYQPQHF
TRBJ1-1,TRBV6-5,NA,NA,TGTGCCAGCAGTCTAACCCATTCAGGGTACACTGAAGCTTTCTTT,CASSLTHSGYTEAFF
TRBJ2-2,TRBV5-1,NA,TRBD1,TGCGCCAGCCGTCCGGGACAGGCTTTAGATTGGGGGACCGGGGAGCTGTTTTTT,CASRPGQALDWGTGELFF
TRBJ2-5,TRBV27,NA,TRBD2,TGTGCCAGCACTAGACTAGCGGGAGGTGAGACCCAGTACTTC,CASTRLAGGETQYF
TRBJ2-7,TRBV27,NA,TRBD2,TGTGCCAGCAGTTTAAAGGCAGCGGGAGGGTACAGAGGCGAGCAGTACTTC,CASSLKAAGGYRGEQYF
TRBJ1-2,TRBV29-1,NA,NA,TGCAGCGTTGAAGGGGGGGTGGGTACTCGTGGCTACACCTTC,CSVEGGVGTRGYTF
TRBJ1-2,TRBV5-1,NA,TRBD1,TGCGCCAGCAGCTTGTCGCACAGGGGAGGTGTAGATGGCTACACCTTC,CASSLSHRGGVDGYTF
TRBJ2-6,TRBV27,NA,NA,TGTGCCAGCAGTTCACGCCCGGTTCTCACTTCTGGGGCCAACGTCCTGACTTTC,CASSSRPVLTSGANVLTF
TRBJ1-6,TRBV19,NA,TRBD1,TGTGCCAGTAGTCCGAAGACAGGGGCAGATAATTCACCCCTCCACTTT,CASSPKTGADNSPLHF